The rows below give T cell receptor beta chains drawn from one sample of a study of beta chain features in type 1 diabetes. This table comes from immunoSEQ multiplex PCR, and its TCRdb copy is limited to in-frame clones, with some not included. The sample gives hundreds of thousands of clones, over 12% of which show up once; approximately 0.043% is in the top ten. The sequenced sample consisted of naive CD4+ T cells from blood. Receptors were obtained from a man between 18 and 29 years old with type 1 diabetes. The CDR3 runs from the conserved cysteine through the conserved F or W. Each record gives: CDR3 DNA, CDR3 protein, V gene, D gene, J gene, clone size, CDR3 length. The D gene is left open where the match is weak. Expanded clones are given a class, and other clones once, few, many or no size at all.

CDR3 DNA: TGTGCCAGCTTAAGACTAGCGGGACACAATGAGCAGTTCTTC
CDR3 protein: CASLRLAGHNEQFF
V gene: TRBV2
D gene: TRBD2
J gene: TRBJ2-1
clone size: NA
CDR3 length: 14

CDR3 DNA: TGTGCCAGCAGTTTAACGACGTCTCCGGGACAGGGAGGATTGGGCTACACCTTC
CDR3 protein: CASSLTTSPGQGGLGYTF
V gene: TRBV27
D gene: TRBD1
J gene: TRBJ1-2
clone size: NA
CDR3 length: 18

CDR3 DNA: TGCGCCAGCAGCCCCCGGACAGCCTTAAATGAGCAGTTCTTC
CDR3 protein: CASSPRTALNEQFF
V gene: TRBV5-1
D gene: NA
J gene: TRBJ2-1
clone size: NA
CDR3 length: 14

CDR3 DNA: TGTGCCAGCAGCCCTGTATGGGGGGCGGATAGCACAGATACGCAGTATTTT
CDR3 protein: CASSPVWGADSTDTQYF
V gene: TRBV5-6
D gene: NA
J gene: TRBJ2-3
clone size: NA
CDR3 length: 17

CDR3 DNA: TGTGCCAGCAGTGAAAGCGGGAGGACCTACGAGCAGTACTTC
CDR3 protein: CASSESGRTYEQYF
V gene: TRBV25-1
D gene: TRBD2
J gene: TRBJ2-7
clone size: NA
CDR3 length: 14

CDR3 DNA: TGTGCCAGCAGCTTAGGAAGGTCCGGGACGTTTAATGAGCAGTTCTTC
CDR3 protein: CASSLGRSGTFNEQFF
V gene: TRBV11-1
D gene: NA
J gene: TRBJ2-1
clone size: NA
CDR3 length: 16

CDR3 DNA: TGTGCCAGCAGCTTAACCCGGACGTTTAGCAATCAGCCCCAGCATTTT
CDR3 protein: CASSLTRTFSNQPQHF
V gene: TRBV7-8
D gene: NA
J gene: TRBJ1-5
clone size: few
CDR3 length: 16

CDR3 DNA: TGCGCCAGCAGTCAATCAGCCCATCTCTCCTCTGGAAACACCATATATTTT
CDR3 protein: CASSQSAHLSSGNTIYF
V gene: TRBV23-1
D gene: NA
J gene: TRBJ1-3
clone size: NA
CDR3 length: 17

CDR3 DNA: TGCGCCAGCAGCCAAGGACAGGGACCCTCCTACGAGCAGTACTTC
CDR3 protein: CASSQGQGPSYEQYF
V gene: TRBV4-1
D gene: TRBD1
J gene: TRBJ2-7
clone size: few
CDR3 length: 15

CDR3 DNA: TGCGCCAGCAGTGATCACGGCACAGGGTCGGGGGCCAAAAACATTCAGTACTTC
CDR3 protein: CASSDHGTGSGAKNIQYF
V gene: TRBV10-1
D gene: NA
J gene: TRBJ2-4
clone size: NA
CDR3 length: 18

CDR3 DNA: TGCGCCAGCAGCCGAGACAGGGGGTTTAGCTCCTACAATGAGCAGTTCTTC
CDR3 protein: CASSRDRGFSSYNEQFF
V gene: TRBV5-1
D gene: TRBD1
J gene: TRBJ2-1
clone size: few
CDR3 length: 17

CDR3 DNA: TGTGCCATCAGTCCTTCTGTTGCGGTATCCTACAATGAGCAGTTCTTC
CDR3 protein: CAISPSVAVSYNEQFF
V gene: TRBV10-3
D gene: NA
J gene: TRBJ2-1
clone size: few
CDR3 length: 16

CDR3 DNA: TGTGCCTGGAGCCCCGGCGGAGGTCCCTATGGCTACACCTTC
CDR3 protein: CAWSPGGGPYGYTF
V gene: TRBV30
D gene: NA
J gene: TRBJ1-2
clone size: few
CDR3 length: 14

CDR3 DNA: TGTGCCAGCAGTGAGACCTACAATACCCAGTACTTC
CDR3 protein: CASSETYNTQYF
V gene: TRBV25-1
D gene: NA
J gene: TRBJ2-5
clone size: NA
CDR3 length: 12

CDR3 DNA: TGTGCCAGCAGCTTTTTTGGTGGCAGCAGTAGAACAGATACGCAGTATTTT
CDR3 protein: CASSFFGGSSRTDTQYF
V gene: TRBV7-9
D gene: NA
J gene: TRBJ2-3
clone size: NA
CDR3 length: 17

CDR3 DNA: TGTGCCAGCAGCTACGGACTAGCGGGGGTCACAGATACGCAGTATTTT
CDR3 protein: CASSYGLAGVTDTQYF
V gene: TRBV7-2
D gene: TRBD2
J gene: TRBJ2-3
clone size: NA
CDR3 length: 16

CDR3 DNA: TGTGCCAGCAGCTTAGGGGACACCTCGAGCAATCAGCCCCAGCATTTT
CDR3 protein: CASSLGDTSSNQPQHF
V gene: TRBV7-9
D gene: NA
J gene: TRBJ1-5
clone size: few
CDR3 length: 16

CDR3 DNA: TGTGCCAGCAGGGCCCGGGACTCTTACACCGGGGAGCTGTTTTTT
CDR3 protein: CASRARDSYTGELFF
V gene: TRBV9
D gene: NA
J gene: TRBJ2-2
clone size: NA
CDR3 length: 15

CDR3 DNA: TGTGCCAGCAGCGGCGGGTTCGAGCAGTACTTC
CDR3 protein: CASSGGFEQYF
V gene: TRBV5-6
D gene: NA
J gene: TRBJ2-7
clone size: few
CDR3 length: 11

CDR3 DNA: TGTGCCAGCAGCTTTATGCTAGCGGGAGACAGAGAGACCCAGTACTTC
CDR3 protein: CASSFMLAGDRETQYF
V gene: TRBV5-4
D gene: TRBD2
J gene: TRBJ2-5
clone size: few
CDR3 length: 16

CDR3 DNA: TGTGCCAGCATATGGGGGGAGAACACTGAAGCTTTCTTT
CDR3 protein: CASIWGENTEAFF
V gene: TRBV7-9
D gene: NA
J gene: TRBJ1-1
clone size: few
CDR3 length: 13

CDR3 DNA: TGTGCCAGCAGCTTACTTACGAACGAGCAGTACTTC
CDR3 protein: CASSLLTNEQYF
V gene: TRBV11-1
D gene: NA
J gene: TRBJ2-7
clone size: few
CDR3 length: 12

CDR3 DNA: TGTGCCAGCAGCCCTGAGGCCAGTTCGTTGGCGGGTGGCTACACCTTC
CDR3 protein: CASSPEASSLAGGYTF
V gene: TRBV7-9
D gene: NA
J gene: TRBJ1-2
clone size: few
CDR3 length: 16

CDR3 DNA: TGCAGCGTTGACGTCAGCGGGGCCTACGAGCAGTACTTC
CDR3 protein: CSVDVSGAYEQYF
V gene: TRBV29-1
D gene: TRBD2
J gene: TRBJ2-7
clone size: NA
CDR3 length: 13

CDR3 DNA: TGTGCCAGCAGCTTCCTCGACAGGGACACTGAAGCTTTCTTT
CDR3 protein: CASSFLDRDTEAFF
V gene: TRBV5-4
D gene: TRBD1
J gene: TRBJ1-1
clone size: few
CDR3 length: 14

CDR3 DNA: TGTGCCAGCAGCGACCTACGGGCTGATGAGCAGTTCTTC
CDR3 protein: CASSDLRADEQFF
V gene: TRBV6-6
D gene: NA
J gene: TRBJ2-1
clone size: NA
CDR3 length: 13

CDR3 DNA: TGTGCCAGCACGGGGGGGAATAATGAGCAGTTCTTC
CDR3 protein: CASTGGNNEQFF
V gene: TRBV11-2
D gene: TRBD2
J gene: TRBJ2-1
clone size: NA
CDR3 length: 12

CDR3 DNA: TGTGCCACCTCGGGGGCGGGTGGCTACACCTTC
CDR3 protein: CATSGAGGYTF
V gene: TRBV7-9
D gene: NA
J gene: TRBJ1-2
clone size: NA
CDR3 length: 11

CDR3 DNA: TGTGCCTGGAGTGTACGTTCGGGGGGCTTCTACAATGAGCAGTTCTTC
CDR3 protein: CAWSVRSGGFYNEQFF
V gene: TRBV30
D gene: NA
J gene: TRBJ2-1
clone size: few
CDR3 length: 16

CDR3 DNA: TGTGCCTGGAGTAAAGGGGTAGCGGTATACAATGAGCAGTTCTTC
CDR3 protein: CAWSKGVAVYNEQFF
V gene: TRBV30
D gene: NA
J gene: TRBJ2-1
clone size: NA
CDR3 length: 15

CDR3 DNA: TGCGCCAGCAGCTTAGGGGCTTCTAGCAATGAGCAGTTCTTC
CDR3 protein: CASSLGASSNEQFF
V gene: TRBV5-1
D gene: NA
J gene: TRBJ2-1
clone size: NA
CDR3 length: 14

CDR3 DNA: TGTGCCAGCAGCCGACTAGCGGGACTCACCGGGGAGCTGTTTTTT
CDR3 protein: CASSRLAGLTGELFF
V gene: TRBV7-2
D gene: TRBD2
J gene: TRBJ2-2
clone size: few
CDR3 length: 15

CDR3 DNA: TGTGCCTGGCAGGGGGCAGGGGTCTATGGCTACACCTTC
CDR3 protein: CAWQGAGVYGYTF
V gene: TRBV30
D gene: TRBD1
J gene: TRBJ1-2
clone size: NA
CDR3 length: 13

CDR3 DNA: TGTGCCAGCAGATTTTGGACTAGTTCGGAGACCCAGTACTTC
CDR3 protein: CASRFWTSSETQYF
V gene: TRBV6-5
D gene: TRBD2
J gene: TRBJ2-5
clone size: few
CDR3 length: 14

CDR3 DNA: TGTGCCTGGGCTGGGATGCCGAACACCGGGGAGCTGTTTTTT
CDR3 protein: CAWAGMPNTGELFF
V gene: TRBV30
D gene: NA
J gene: TRBJ2-2
clone size: NA
CDR3 length: 14

CDR3 DNA: TGCAGCGTTCGACAGGGCTTTGGAAAAAACATTCAGTACTTC
CDR3 protein: CSVRQGFGKNIQYF
V gene: TRBV29-1
D gene: TRBD1
J gene: TRBJ2-4
clone size: few
CDR3 length: 14

CDR3 DNA: TGTGCCAGCAAGATCGCCGGGACAGGGCCCTACGAGCAGTACTTC
CDR3 protein: CASKIAGTGPYEQYF
V gene: TRBV7-9
D gene: TRBD1
J gene: TRBJ2-7
clone size: few
CDR3 length: 15

CDR3 DNA: TGTGCCAGCAGCTTGGAAATAACAGGGGGCCAGGTTGAAGCTTTCTTT
CDR3 protein: CASSLEITGGQVEAFF
V gene: TRBV7-9
D gene: TRBD1
J gene: TRBJ1-1
clone size: few
CDR3 length: 16

CDR3 DNA: TGTGCCTGGAGTGCAGGACTAGCGGGTATAGGGGATGAGCAGTTCTTC
CDR3 protein: CAWSAGLAGIGDEQFF
V gene: TRBV30
D gene: TRBD2
J gene: TRBJ2-1
clone size: few
CDR3 length: 16

CDR3 DNA: TGTGCCAGCAGTGAGCCCAGACAGGGGACCGGGGAGCTGTTTTTT
CDR3 protein: CASSEPRQGTGELFF
V gene: TRBV25-1
D gene: TRBD1
J gene: TRBJ2-2
clone size: NA
CDR3 length: 15

CDR3 DNA: TGTGCCAGCAGTTTGGGCCCAGATACGCAGTATTTT
CDR3 protein: CASSLGPDTQYF
V gene: TRBV11-2
D gene: NA
J gene: TRBJ2-3
clone size: NA
CDR3 length: 12

CDR3 DNA: TGTGCCAGCAGCCTCGGACTAGCGGGGATGAATGAGCAGTTCTTC
CDR3 protein: CASSLGLAGMNEQFF
V gene: TRBV4-2
D gene: TRBD2
J gene: TRBJ2-1
clone size: few
CDR3 length: 15